The 9 T cell receptor beta chains below were found in one sample sequenced in a study of identical twins. MiXCR, applied by TCRdb to the 5' RACE reads, yields one record per CDR3 protein. The sample has 540,000 or so distinct CDR3 sequences; 20% to 25% are singletons. This same sample was also taken into another study, of yellow fever vaccine responses in identical twins.

The sequencing input was CD4+ T cells sorted from blood. These receptors were collected from a woman between 18 and 30 years old in good health.

The chain links TRBV18 to TRBJ2-3; 8 positions match TRBD1. Germline values: CDR1 KGHSH, CDR2 LQKENI. The length of the CDR3 is 16 residues. The V and J ends lost 3 bases and 2 bases, in that order; junction bases with no gene match: 7. CDR3 protein: CASSPGQGENTDTQYF. The CDR3 coding sequence is TGTGCCAGCTCACCTGGACAGGGTGAGAACACAGATACGCAGTATTTT. Looking up the rest from reference TRBV18 and TRBJ2-3 gives the full variable domain: NAGVMQNPRHLVRRRGQEARLRCSPMKGHSHVYWYRQLPEEGLKFMVYLQKENIIDESGMPKERFSAEFPKEGPSILRIQQVVRGDSAAYFCASSPGQGENTDTQYFGPGTRLTVL.

This clonotype was detected a few times. The chain uses TRBV4-1 and TRBJ2-5, with 9 bases that match TRBD1. Losses at the gene ends were 4 bases for V and 5 bases for J; bases not matched to a gene: 8. In germline, CDR1 is MGHRA, CDR2 YSYEKL. The CDR3 sequence is 15 residues long. This CDR3 reads CASSRKQGAGETQYF. In DNA, the CDR3 is TGCGCCAGCAGCCGAAAACAGGGGGCCGGGGAGACCCAGTACTTC.

V and J are TRBV2 and TRBJ2-3; the D is unclear. This CDR3 is built from 16 residues. Trimming removed 0 bases from V and 0 bases from J, with 10 bases in between. Germline lookup yields CDR1 SNHLY and CDR2 FYNNEI. The DNA of the CDR3 is TGTGCCAGCAGTGAAGCGGTGCGATCTAGCACAGATACGCAGTATTTT. Protein product: CASSEAVRSSTDTQYF.

A few counts support this clonotype. The rearrangement links TRBV5-1 to TRBJ2-2; the D is unclear. V was trimmed by 4 bases and J by 4 bases, leaving 14 bases between them. CDR1 SGHRS and CDR2 YFSETQ come from the germline V gene. The CDR3 is made up of 15 amino acids. This chain's CDR3 is CASSPAVQPTGELFF. In DNA form, the CDR3 reads TGCGCCAGCAGCCCTGCCGTTCAGCCCACCGGGGAGCTGTTTTTT.

This clonotype has only a few counts. This chain joins TRBV6-2 or TRBV6-3 and TRBJ2-1; 7 bases map to TRBD2. Germline lookup yields CDR1 MNHEY and CDR2 SVGEGT. After removal of 3 bases from V and 2 bases from J, the junction contained 4 bases not matched to a gene. The CDR3 covers 15 residues. DNA of the CDR3: TGTGCCAGCAGTTATGCGGGAGCTACCTACAATGAGCAGTTCTTC. Translated, it gives CASSYAGATYNEQFF.

This clonotype has more than one count but fewer than ten. The V and J genes are TRBV20-1 and TRBJ1-2; D ambiguous. CDR3 length: 13 residues. V dropped 3 bases and J dropped 4 bases, with 12 bases sitting between them. Germline-derived CDR1 and CDR2 are DFQATT and SNEGSKA (reference sequence). CDR3 nucleotides: TGCAGTGCTAGGGGCGAAGGCCTCTATGGCTACACCTTC. Translating gives CSARGEGLYGYTF.

This clonotype showed up just a few times. V gene TRBV9 combines with J gene TRBJ2-5; D call uncertain. CDR3 length: 13 amino acids. Trimming took 1 base from V and 0 from J, leaving 4 bases between them. CDR1 is SGDLS and CDR2 is YYNGEE in the germline V gene. The CDR3: CASSVSNQETQYF. The CDR3, as DNA: TGTGCCAGCAGCGTAAGCAACCAAGAGACCCAGTACTTC.

The chain is built from TRBV12-3 or TRBV12-4 and TRBJ2-1, with D hard to call. This CDR3 has 11 amino acids. V was clipped by 6 bases and J by 10 bases, with 10 bases between them. In nucleotides, the CDR3 is TGTGCCAGCAGCCCCGAGGTCGAGCAGTTCTTC. Translation gives CASSPEVEQFF.

Comments on this clonotype: This may be a read error: a much more frequent sequence differs by one nucleotide. The chain couples TRBV24-1 to TRBJ2-1; 12 bases agree with TRBD2. The V segment lost 4 bases and the J segment 6 bases; nucleotides outside the gene matches: 6. Germline-derived CDR1 and CDR2 are KGHDR and SFDVKD. The CDR3 runs 16 residues. CDR3 sequence: CATSDPGLAGFNEQFF. As DNA, the CDR3 is TGTGCCACCAGTGACCCCGGACTAGCGGGATTCAATGAGCAGTTCTTC.